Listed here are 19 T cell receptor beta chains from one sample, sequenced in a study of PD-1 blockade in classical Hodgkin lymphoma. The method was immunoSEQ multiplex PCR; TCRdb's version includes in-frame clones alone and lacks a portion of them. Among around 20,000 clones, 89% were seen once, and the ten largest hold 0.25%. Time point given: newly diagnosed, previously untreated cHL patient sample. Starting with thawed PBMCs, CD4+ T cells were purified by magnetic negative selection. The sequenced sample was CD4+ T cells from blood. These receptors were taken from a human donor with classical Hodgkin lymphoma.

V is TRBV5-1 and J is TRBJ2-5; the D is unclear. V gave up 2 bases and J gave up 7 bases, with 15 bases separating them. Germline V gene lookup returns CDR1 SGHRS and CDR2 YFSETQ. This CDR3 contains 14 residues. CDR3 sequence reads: CASSLSGQIGTQYF. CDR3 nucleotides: TGCGCCAGCAGCTTATCAGGCCAGATAGGGACCCAGTACTTC. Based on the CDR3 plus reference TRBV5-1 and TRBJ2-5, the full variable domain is KAGVTQTPRYLIKTRGQQVTLSCSPISGHRSVSWYQQTPGQGLQFLFEYFSETQRNKGNFPGRFSGRQFSNSRSEMNVSTLELGDSALYLCASSLSGQIGTQYFGPGTRLLVL.

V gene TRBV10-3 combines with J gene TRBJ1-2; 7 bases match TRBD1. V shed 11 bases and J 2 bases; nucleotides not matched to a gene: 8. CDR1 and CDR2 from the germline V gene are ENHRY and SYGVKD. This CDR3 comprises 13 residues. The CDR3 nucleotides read TGTGCCGCCTCATTGGGACAGAACTATGGCTACACCTTC. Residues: CAASLGQNYGYTF.

The DNA for the CDR3 is TGTGCCAGCGCCCAGCGGGGGGGCCTTGGAGATACGCAGTATTTT. Translation: CASAQRGGLGDTQYF. The rearrangement uses TRBV7-9 and TRBJ2-3; 10 bases match TRBD2. The length of the CDR3 is 15 residues. Trimming took 8 bases from V and 5 from J; bases not matched to a gene: 10. Per the germline V gene, CDR1 is SEHNR and CDR2 is FQNEAQ (reference sequence).

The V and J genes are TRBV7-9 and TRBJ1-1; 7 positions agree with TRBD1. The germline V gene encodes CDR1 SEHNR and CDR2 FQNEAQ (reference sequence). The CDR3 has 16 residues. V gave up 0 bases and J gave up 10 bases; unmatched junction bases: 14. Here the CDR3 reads CASSLAVDRHLFGAFF. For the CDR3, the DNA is TGTGCCAGCAGCTTAGCGGTGGACAGGCACCTTTTCGGAGCTTTCTTT. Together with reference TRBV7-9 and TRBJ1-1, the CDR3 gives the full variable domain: DTGVSQNPRHKITKRGQNVTFRCDPISEHNRLYWYRQTLGQGPEFLTYFQNEAQLEKSRLLSDRFSAERPKGSFSTLEIQRTEQGDSAMYLCASSLAVDRHLFGAFFGQGTRLTVV.

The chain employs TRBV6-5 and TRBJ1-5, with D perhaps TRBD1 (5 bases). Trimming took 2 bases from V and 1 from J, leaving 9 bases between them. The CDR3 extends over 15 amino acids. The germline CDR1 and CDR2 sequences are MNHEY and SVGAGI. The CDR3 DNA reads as TGTGCCAGCAGTTACAAGACAGACAGCAATCAGCCCCAGCATTTT. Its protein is CASSYKTDSNQPQHF.

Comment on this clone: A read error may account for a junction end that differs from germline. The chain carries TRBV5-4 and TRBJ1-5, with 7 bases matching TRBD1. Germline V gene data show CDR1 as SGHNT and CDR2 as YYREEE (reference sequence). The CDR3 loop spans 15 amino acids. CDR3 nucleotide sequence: TGCGCCAGCAGCCAGGGGGATACTAGCAATCAGCCCCAGCATTTT. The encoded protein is CASSQGDTSNQPQHF.

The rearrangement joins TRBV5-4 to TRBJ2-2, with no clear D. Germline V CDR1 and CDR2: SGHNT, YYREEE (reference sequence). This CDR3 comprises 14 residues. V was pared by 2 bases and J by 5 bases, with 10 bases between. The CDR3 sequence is CASSFIGKTGELFF. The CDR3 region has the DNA TGTGCCAGCAGCTTCATAGGGAAAACCGGGGAGCTGTTTTTT.

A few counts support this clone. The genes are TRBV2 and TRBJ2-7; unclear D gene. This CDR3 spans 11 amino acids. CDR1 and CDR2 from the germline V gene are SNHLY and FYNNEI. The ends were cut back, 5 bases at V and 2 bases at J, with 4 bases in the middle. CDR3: CASSTAYEQYF. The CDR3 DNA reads TGTGCCAGCAGTACAGCCTACGAGCAGTACTTC.

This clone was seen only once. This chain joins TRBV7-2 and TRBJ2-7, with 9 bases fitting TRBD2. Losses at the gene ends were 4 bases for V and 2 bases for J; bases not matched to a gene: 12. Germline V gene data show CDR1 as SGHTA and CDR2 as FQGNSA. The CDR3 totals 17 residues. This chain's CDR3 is CASSSDRVAGAAYEQYF. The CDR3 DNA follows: TGTGCCAGCAGCTCCGATCGGGTAGCGGGAGCCGCCTACGAGCAGTACTTC.

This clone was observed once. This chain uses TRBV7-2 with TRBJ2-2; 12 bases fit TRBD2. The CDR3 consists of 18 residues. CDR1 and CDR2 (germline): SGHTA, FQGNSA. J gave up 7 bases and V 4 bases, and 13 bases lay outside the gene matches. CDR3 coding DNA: TGTGCCAGCAGCTCAAGACTAGCGGGGGTTAACTTTGTCGGGGAGCTGTTTTTT. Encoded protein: CASSSRLAGVNFVGELFF.

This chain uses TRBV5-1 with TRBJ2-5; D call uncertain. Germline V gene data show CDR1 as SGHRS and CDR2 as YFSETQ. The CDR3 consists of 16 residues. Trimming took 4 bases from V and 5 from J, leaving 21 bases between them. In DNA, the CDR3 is TGCGCCAGCAGCCCGAGAGAGACCCCGTACGGGGAGACCCAGTACTTC. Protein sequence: CASSPRETPYGETQYF. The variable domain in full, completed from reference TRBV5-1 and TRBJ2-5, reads KAGVTQTPRYLIKTRGQQVTLSCSPISGHRSVSWYQQTPGQGLQFLFEYFSETQRNKGNFPGRFSGRQFSNSRSEMNVSTLELGDSALYLCASSPRETPYGETQYFGPGTRLLVL.

The CDR3 region has the DNA TGTGCCAGCAGCCTTCCGGGAGGCGCCGGGGAGCTGTTTTTT. Its translation is CASSLPGGAGELFF. V is TRBV9 and J is TRBJ2-2; 7 bases map to TRBD2. The CDR3 loop spans 14 amino acids. Germline V lookup: CDR1 SGDLS, CDR2 YYNGEE. Unmatched junction bases numbered 6, after V lost 4 bases and J lost 6 bases.

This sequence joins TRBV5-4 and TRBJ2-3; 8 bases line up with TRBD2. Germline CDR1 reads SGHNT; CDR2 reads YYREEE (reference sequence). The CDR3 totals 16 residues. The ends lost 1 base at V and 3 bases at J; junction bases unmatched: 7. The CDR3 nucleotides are TGTGCCAGCAGCTTGATAGCGGGGCCCTCGACAGATACGCAGTATTTT. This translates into CASSLIAGPSTDTQYF.

The CDR3 here is CASSEFGTTEAFF. The CDR3 DNA reads TGTGCCAGCAGTGAATTCGGGACAACTGAAGCTTTCTTT. This rearrangement joins TRBV2 to TRBJ1-1, with D possibly matching TRBD1 (6 bases). V was shortened by 2 bases and J by 5 bases, with 9 bases between the two germline ends. The germline V gene encodes CDR1 SNHLY and CDR2 FYNNEI. CDR3 size: 13 residues.

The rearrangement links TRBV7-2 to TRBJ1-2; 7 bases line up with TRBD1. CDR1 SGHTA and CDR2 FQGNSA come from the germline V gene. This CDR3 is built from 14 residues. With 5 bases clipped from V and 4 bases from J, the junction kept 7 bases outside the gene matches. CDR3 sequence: CASSDPTGLYGYTF. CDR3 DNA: TGTGCCAGCAGCGACCCGACAGGGCTCTATGGCTACACCTTC.

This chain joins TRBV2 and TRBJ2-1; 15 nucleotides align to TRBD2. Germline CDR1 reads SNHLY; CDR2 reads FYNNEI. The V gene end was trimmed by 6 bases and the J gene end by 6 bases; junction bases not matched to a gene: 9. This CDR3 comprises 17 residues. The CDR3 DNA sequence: TGTGCCAGCAGGGCGGGCGGACTAGCGGGAGGGGTCAATGAGCAGTTCTTC. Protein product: CASRAGGLAGGVNEQFF.

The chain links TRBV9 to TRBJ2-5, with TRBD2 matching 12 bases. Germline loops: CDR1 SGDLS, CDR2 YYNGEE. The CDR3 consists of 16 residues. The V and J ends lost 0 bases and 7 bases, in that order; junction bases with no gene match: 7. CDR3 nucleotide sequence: TGTGCCAGCAGCGTAGAAACTAGCGGGGGGTCAGGGACCCAGTACTTC. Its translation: CASSVETSGGSGTQYF.

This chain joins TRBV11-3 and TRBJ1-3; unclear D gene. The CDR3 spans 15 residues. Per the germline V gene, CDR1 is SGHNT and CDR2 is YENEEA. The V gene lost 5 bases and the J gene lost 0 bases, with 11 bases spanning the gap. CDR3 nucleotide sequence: TGTGCCAGCAGCGCCCCCGACTCCTCTGGAAACACCATATATTTT. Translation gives CASSAPDSSGNTIYF.

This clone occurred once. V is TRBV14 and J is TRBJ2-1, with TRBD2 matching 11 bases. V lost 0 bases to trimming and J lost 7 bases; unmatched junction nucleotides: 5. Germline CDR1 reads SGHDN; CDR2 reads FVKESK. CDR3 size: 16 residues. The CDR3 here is CASSQEILAGVNEQFF. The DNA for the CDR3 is TGTGCCAGCAGCCAAGAGATACTAGCGGGAGTTAATGAGCAGTTCTTC.